What follows is one TCR beta chain and its context. This clonotype was observed a handful of times. This clone's antigen is unknown. No base-level quality is on record; no much larger clone is a single base apart. Library prep was done by PCR. TCR sequencing of DNA from cultured CD4+ T cells used the Oncomine TCR Beta short-read assay at the Johns Hopkins FTIC core. Genomic DNA was extracted from the cultured CD4+ T cells with the QIAamp micro DNA kit. Oncomine TCR Beta libraries from cultured CD4+ T cells were pooled with unique dual indexes and sequenced on an Illumina iSeq 100. The published analysis was carried out like this. Non-productive sequences were removed, and CDR3s that did not start with C, did not end with F or W, or were shorter than 7 amino acids were discarded. The MANAFEST web application identified antigen-specific clonotypes by comparing peptide-stimulated wells against reference wells and other culture wells. Positive clones required FDR below 0.05, an odds ratio above 5, and productive frequency above 0.1% in at least two of three replicate wells. Clonotypes that were significantly expanded in both SARS-CoV-2 spike wells and at least one common cold coronavirus spike condition were defined as cross-reactive. Levenshtein distances (stringdist) and unrooted phylogenetic trees (ape) in R version 3.6.1 were used to assess CDR3 homology. TCRdb applied fastp at Q25 and MiXCR to the public reads, then kept only in-frame beta chains. Duplicate CDR3 protein sequences are folded into a single record with the most common DNA and genes. The V and J calls and clone size are TCRdb's, not the authors'. The sample profile shows 21,000 or so distinct CDR3 sequences; roughly 54% of them were found once. 6% of the sample comes from the top ten.

The source of the sample is a study of vaccination and CD4 T cells after COVID-19 (dated by TCRdb to 2022 to 2024). The study in broad terms: Convalescent patients had a positive SARS-CoV-2 result on nasal swab PCR, and of these patients, 8 or 9 had mild disease and one had severe disease. For stimulating the cultures, overlapping spike peptide pools were used, derived from SARS-CoV-2 as well as from the common cold coronaviruses HCoV-NL63, HCoV-OC43 and HCoV-229E. Post-COVID blood samples were collected from convalescent patients a median of around 100 days after diagnosis, with a range of about 30 to 161 days. The convalescent cohort comprised six males and four females, including two Hispanic individuals, seven Caucasians, two Asians and one multiracial person. Post-vaccine blood samples were obtained a median of roughly 75 days after the second vaccine dose, with a range of 14 to 241 days. Control cultures received a CEFX viral epitope pool as the positive control, an HIV-1 Nef peptide pool as the negative control, or no peptide. Two doses of either the Pfizer-BioNTech BNT162b2 vaccine (n=8) or the Moderna mRNA-1273 vaccine (n=2) were administered to participants. In 10 COVID-19 convalescent patients and several infection-naive healthy vaccine recipients, the spike-specific CD4+ TCR repertoire before mRNA vaccination was compared with the repertoire after mRNA vaccination.

Overall results and qualifications from the work: The study included relatively few convalescent patients and did not analyze early timepoints after natural infection. In convalescent patients, a median around 89% of post-vaccine SARS-CoV-2-reactive clones were detected only after vaccination, suggesting vaccine-specific priming. Although the median number of SARS-CoV-2-reactive clonotypes went up from around 19 after infection to roughly 40 after vaccination, the increase was not significant. Of the vaccine-specific clones in convalescent patients, 304 of 307, or nearly all, reacted only to SARS-CoV-2 spike and did not cross-react with common cold coronaviruses.

The intended sense of this specimen's treatment or condition label: roughly ten-day PBMC culture with coronavirus spike peptide pools or control peptides (ViraFEST assay). The ViraFEST assay, used in the study, expanded antigen-specific T cells with peptide pools and then identified the expanded clonotypes through TCR sequencing. The positive SARS-CoV-2 PCR tests of the convalescent patients were dated from March to December 2020, before the Alpha, Beta and Delta variants emerged in the United States. Each well held roughly 2.2 million PBMCs cultured in IMDM containing about 5% human AB serum and approximately 10 IU/ml IL-2, with approximately 9.2 ug/ml peptide pools added. Half of the culture medium was replaced with fresh IL-2-containing medium on days 3 and 7. After 10 to 11 days of culture, CD4+ T cells were isolated by negative selection using the EasySep CD4+ T cell isolation kit. Ficoll-Paque Plus gradient centrifugation was used to isolate PBMCs from whole blood, and the isolated PBMCs were then either used fresh or cryopreserved at -140C. Each culture condition was generally run in triplicate wells.

CDR1 KGHDR and CDR2 SFDVKD are derived from the germline V gene. The CDR3 runs 15 amino acids, cysteine and phenylalanine included. Solely the CDR3 DNA is kept, with 45 bases framed from the first base. V is shortened by 12 bases, J by 7 bases, and the region joining them spans 26 bases. The sequenced sample was CD4+ T cells from blood, cultured in vitro. This TCR was recovered from a human donor who had recovered from COVID-19. Rearrangement joined TRBV24-1 to TRBJ1-2, with TRBD1 tentatively as D gene (5 bases match). The CDR3 loop reads CAPNGGGKGPRGYTF. The DNA sequence is given as TGTGCCCCCAACGGCGGAGGGAAGGGACCGCGTGGCTACACCTTC.